The sequence of this T cell receptor beta chain was determined in a study of T cells in Graves' hyperthyroidism and ophthalmopathy. Background on the study: Peripheral blood samples were taken at initial diagnosis, prior to any treatment.

Patients between 18 and 65 years old had hyperthyroidism, newly diagnosed and lasting under 2 months. Fresh peripheral blood, approximately 9.7 ml, was the source of the PBMCs. This CDR3 is 14 amino acids long. Per the germline V gene, CDR1 is ENHRY and CDR2 is SYGVKD. V was trimmed by 2 bases and J by 7 bases, leaving 12 bases between them. In this sample, this clonotype turned up many times. From RNA transcripts, TCR beta CDR3 regions were amplified. Using the HTBI primer set, a first-round RT-PCR was run on the TCR CDR3. TCRdb re-derived calls from the multiplex PCR reads in MiXCR, one entry per CDR3 protein. The sample carries roughly 500,000 distinct CDR3 sequences, roughly 14% recorded once.

The clonotype comes from a woman under 40 with Graves' hyperthyroidism that later progressed to Graves' ophthalmopathy. Source material: blood. The V gene is TRBV10-3, the J gene TRBJ1-5; D ambiguous. Written as DNA, the CDR3 is TGTGCCATCAGTGAGGGACCTAGCGAACAGCCCCAGCATTTT. Protein: CAISEGPSEQPQHF.